The 15 T cell receptor beta chains in this list originate from one sample, sequenced in a study of identical twins. TCRdb ran MiXCR on the 5' RACE reads and lists one entry per CDR3 protein. The sample holds under 900,000 distinct CDR3 sequences, approximately 18% seen once. This same sample was also part of a study on T cells expressing NK-cell markers.

The sequenced sample was PBMCs. The source is a woman aged 18-29 years in good health.

This chain links TRBV21-1 with TRBJ2-3; TRBD2 is the table's D call, not checked against the DNA. TRBV21-1 is recorded as a pseudogene. This CDR3 spans 14 amino acids. The CDR3 spells CATESLARVDTQYF. CDR3 in DNA: TGTGCCACCGAATCACTAGCGAGGGTGGATACGCAGTATTTT.

V usage is TRBV27 and J usage is TRBJ2-2, with 7 bases aligning to TRBD1. CDR1 is MNHEY and CDR2 is SMNVEV in the germline V gene (reference sequence). With V trimmed by 6 bases and J by 7 bases, 11 bases remained unmatched. This CDR3 has 15 residues. This CDR3 reads CASSPYDRVVGELFF. CDR3 DNA: TGTGCCAGCAGCCCCTACGACAGGGTCGTCGGGGAGCTGTTTTTT.

The genes are TRBV20-1 and TRBJ2-5; a weak D match, TRBD2 (6 bases). V gave up 6 bases and J gave up 5 bases, with 16 bases separating them. CDR1 and CDR2 from the germline V gene are DFQATT and SNEGSKA (reference sequence). The CDR3 loop spans 13 amino acids. CDR3 nucleotides: TGCAGTGCCTCGACTAGGTCGAGCGAGACCCAGTACTTC. Its protein product is CSASTRSSETQYF.

The genes are TRBV12-3 or TRBV12-4 and TRBJ2-2; tentatively, D is TRBD1 (6 bases). This CDR3 has 15 amino acids. V was shortened by 4 bases and J by 3 bases, with 12 bases between the two germline ends. CDR3: CASSSMDRDTGELFF. CDR3 nucleotides: TGTGCCAGCAGTTCCATGGACAGAGACACCGGGGAGCTGTTTTTT.

Only a few counts were recorded for this clonotype. The V call is TRBV12-3 or TRBV12-4, the J call TRBJ2-2, with D perhaps matching TRBD1 or TRBD2 (5 bases each). This CDR3 comprises 15 residues. Trimming removed 8 bases from V and 0 bases from J, with 13 bases in between. CDR3 sequence reads: CASGDAKTNTGELFF. CDR3 nucleotide sequence: TGTGCCAGCGGGGACGCGAAAACGAACACCGGGGAGCTGTTTTTT.

The chain couples TRBV29-1 to TRBJ2-1; 7 bases are a match to TRBD2. The CDR3 is made up of 15 amino acids. Germline values: CDR1 SQVTM, CDR2 ANQGSEA. J gave up 8 bases and V 5 bases, and 15 bases lay outside the gene matches. As DNA, the CDR3 is TGCAGCGTTACGAAAGGAAGCGGGGCGGTGGATGAGCAGTTCTTC. Translating it yields CSVTKGSGAVDEQFF.

In its sample, this clonotype was seen a few times. This rearrangement joins TRBV7-2 to TRBJ2-5; D is possibly TRBD1 (5 bases). Germline assignment: CDR1 SGHTA and CDR2 FQGNSA. The germline V and J ends were trimmed by 4 bases and 3 bases, with 9 bases remaining between them. This CDR3 has 13 amino acids. In nucleotides, the CDR3 is TGTGCCAGCAGCTGGGGCCGAAAAGAGACCCAGTACTTC. It yields the protein CASSWGRKETQYF.

This clonotype appeared a few times. The genes are TRBV5-1 and TRBJ2-2; the D gene is possibly TRBD1 (6 bases). Germline V lookup: CDR1 SGHRS, CDR2 YFSETQ. The V gene lost 0 bases and the J gene lost 0 bases, with 9 bases spanning the gap. The CDR3 has 16 residues. CDR3 in amino acids: CASSLGQAANTGELFF. CDR3 bases: TGCGCCAGCAGCTTGGGACAGGCGGCGAACACCGGGGAGCTGTTTTTT.

CDR3 DNA: TGCGCCAGCAGCTTGGGTAGGGGACAGGCGGCGAGCTCCTACAATGAGCAGTTCTTC. As protein: CASSLGRGQAASSYNEQFF. The chain carries TRBV5-1 and TRBJ2-1, with TRBD1 matching over 8 bases. CDR3 length: 19 residues. Trimming cost V 0 bases and J 0 bases; bases outside gene matches: 11. Germline CDR1 SGHRS, CDR2 YFSETQ.

V and J are TRBV9 and TRBJ2-1; D unclear. The germline V gene has CDR1 SGDLS and CDR2 YYNGEE. There are 15 residues in the CDR3. V was clipped by 2 bases and J by 0 bases, with 9 bases between them. The CDR3 loop is CASSVVGNSYNEQFF. CDR3 DNA sequence: TGTGCCAGCAGCGTTGTCGGCAACTCCTACAATGAGCAGTTCTTC.

This clonotype was counted only a few times. The J gene is TRBJ1-5, the V gene TRBV12-3 or TRBV12-4; possible D gene TRBD1, 6 bases. The CDR3 is made up of 14 amino acids. Deletions cut 3 bases from V and 3 bases from J, with 9 bases between. CDR3 in DNA: TGTGCCAGCAGTTTTCAGGGGCTCAATCAGCCCCAGCATTTT. Its protein is CASSFQGLNQPQHF.

The genes are TRBV7-8 and TRBJ2-7; 8 bases line up with TRBD2. V shed 4 bases and J 3 bases; nucleotides not matched to a gene: 5. This CDR3 has 14 amino acids. CDR1 is SGHVS and CDR2 is FQNEAQ in the germline V gene. The CDR3 nucleotides read TGTGCCAGCAGCTCTGTAGCGGGAAGCTACGAGCAGTACTTC. It translates to CASSSVAGSYEQYF.

The chain couples TRBV6-1 to TRBJ2-3; a weak D match, TRBD1 (5 bases). Germline loops: CDR1 MNHNS, CDR2 SASEGT. V lost 4 bases, J lost 7 bases, and 12 bases lay in between. This CDR3 region has 13 residues. CDR3 loop: CASSGAYRNTQYF. DNA for the CDR3: TGTGCCAGCAGTGGCGCCTACAGGAATACGCAGTATTTT.

This clonotype was seen at least ten times. The rearrangement joins TRBV2 to TRBJ1-1; TRBD1 matches 9 bases. The CDR3 covers 14 residues. V gave up 5 bases and J gave up 3 bases; unmatched junction bases: 4. The germline V gene encodes CDR1 SNHLY and CDR2 FYNNEI. The chain's CDR3 is CASSLQGAHTEAFF. The CDR3 bases are TGTGCCAGCAGTTTACAGGGGGCGCACACTGAAGCTTTCTTT. The full variable domain, completed using reference TRBV2 and TRBJ1-1, is EPEVTQTPSHQVTQMGQEVILRCVPISNHLYFYWYRQILGQKVEFLVSFYNNEISEKSEIFDDQFSVERPDGSNFTLKIRSTKLEDSAMYFCASSLQGAHTEAFFGQGTRLTVV.

This clonotype was counted a few times. The rearrangement links TRBV5-1 to TRBJ2-6, with a tentative D call TRBD1 (5 bases). The ends were cut back, 5 bases at V and 2 bases at J, with 11 bases in the middle. Germline-derived CDR1 and CDR2 are SGHRS and YFSETQ. The CDR3 extends over 15 amino acids. CDR3 protein: CASRTGPAGANVLTF. CDR3 in DNA: TGCGCCAGCAGAACAGGACCCGCTGGGGCCAACGTCCTGACTTTC.